The 24 T cell receptor beta chains given below trace back to one sample, sequenced in a study of shared clonotypes between healthy human individuals. This table comes from immunoSEQ multiplex PCR, and its TCRdb copy is limited to in-frame clones, with some not included. The table lists some 980,000 clones, around 80% of them singletons, with nearly 1.5% in the top ten. What was sequenced was memory CD4+ T cells sorted from blood. Sample subset: CD45RA-negative fraction. The receptors originated from a man younger than 35 in good health.

The chain employs TRBV7-3 and TRBJ2-3; possibly TRBD1 or TRBD2 for D (5 bases each). The CDR3 extends over 15 amino acids. The V end was cut by 1 base, the J end by 2 bases, with 10 bases between. The germline gives CDR1 SGHTA, CDR2 FQGTGA. In DNA, the CDR3 is TGTGCCAGCAGCTTAAGGGGGTCGGTCACAGATACGCAGTATTTT. Amino acid sequence: CASSLRGSVTDTQYF. The full variable domain, completed using reference TRBV7-3 and TRBJ2-3, is GAGVSQTPSNKVTEKGKYVELRCDPISGHTALYWYRQSLGQGPEFLIYFQGTGAADDSGLPNDRFFAVRPEGSVSTLKIQRTERGDSAVYLCASSLRGSVTDTQYFGPGTRLTVL.

The chain combines TRBV28 with TRBJ2-2, with TRBD1 matching over 7 bases. V trimming: 6 bases; J trimming: 4 bases; junction bases outside the gene matches: 11. The CDR3 is 16 residues long. CDR1 is MDHEN and CDR2 is SYDVKM in the germline V gene. This chain's CDR3 is CASRLRTGFGTGELFF. In nucleotides, the CDR3 is TGTGCCAGCAGGCTTCGGACAGGTTTTGGCACCGGGGAGCTGTTTTTT.

The genes are TRBV5-1 and TRBJ2-2, with D perhaps TRBD2 (5 bases). V gave up 4 bases and J gave up 8 bases, with 9 bases separating them. CDR3 length: 12 amino acids. Looked up from germline, CDR1 is SGHRS and CDR2 is YFSETQ. The CDR3 protein is CASSLRGGELFF. The CDR3 DNA follows: TGCGCCAGCAGCCTCAGAGGGGGGGAGCTGTTTTTT. The variable domain in full, completed from reference TRBV5-1 and TRBJ2-2, reads KAGVTQTPRYLIKTRGQQVTLSCSPISGHRSVSWYQQTPGQGLQFLFEYFSETQRNKGNFPGRFSGRQFSNSRSEMNVSTLELGDSALYLCASSLRGGELFFGEGSRLTVL.

This clone has a count of ten or more. The CDR3 nucleotides read TGTGCCAGCAGCACCTCTGGAGTCACAGATACGCAGTATTTT. Its protein is CASSTSGVTDTQYF. This chain uses TRBV7-9 with TRBJ2-3; D ambiguous. CDR3 size: 14 residues. Trimming took off 5 bases at V and 2 bases at J, with 11 bases between the two ends. The germline gives CDR1 SEHNR, CDR2 FQNEAQ (reference sequence). The complete variable domain, with remaining parts taken from reference TRBV7-9 and TRBJ2-3, reads DTGVSQNPRHKITKRGQNVTFRCDPISEHNRLYWYRQTLGQGPEFLTYFQNEAQLEKSRLLSDRFSAERPKGSFSTLEIQRTEQGDSAMYLCASSTSGVTDTQYFGPGTRLTVL.

Regarding this clone: An end of the junction differs from the germline gene, which may be a read error. Other nucleotide sequences in the sample specify the same CDR3. The chain is built from TRBV5-1 and TRBJ2-6; D possibly corresponds to TRBD1 (5 bases). Germline CDR1 reads SGHRS; CDR2 reads YFSETQ. CDR3 size: 17 residues. The CDR3 protein is CASSLGVRESGANVLTF. CDR3 in DNA: TGCGCCAGTAGCTTGGGCGTCAGGGAAAGCGGGGCCAACGTCCTGACTTTC.

In this sample, this clone turned up many times. The sample holds other DNA sequences that translate to the same CDR3. The chain carries TRBV10-1 and TRBJ1-1; a possible D gene is TRBD1 (5 bases). This CDR3 spans 11 amino acids. Germline CDR1 WNHNN, CDR2 SYGVQD (reference sequence). Trimming stripped 9 bases from V and 5 bases from J, with 10 bases between. The DNA of the CDR3 is TGCGCCAGTAGCCGGGGGACTGAAGCTTTCTTT. It encodes CASSRGTEAFF.

The chain joins TRBV18 to TRBJ2-7, with D maybe TRBD2 (5 bases). The CDR3 runs to 14 residues. CDR1 and CDR2 (germline): KGHSH, LQKENI. Trimming left V 2 bases short and J 5 bases short, with 13 bases between. For the CDR3, the DNA is TGTGCCAGCTCACCATCCGGGAAATCCCACGAGCAGTACTTC. Its translation: CASSPSGKSHEQYF. Complete variable domain (other parts from reference TRBV18 and TRBJ2-7): NAGVMQNPRHLVRRRGQEARLRCSPMKGHSHVYWYRQLPEEGLKFMVYLQKENIIDESGMPKERFSAEFPKEGPSILRIQQVVRGDSAAYFCASSPSGKSHEQYFGPGTRLTVT.

V is TRBV29-1 and J is TRBJ2-5; D gene uncertain. V was shortened by 1 base and J by 4 bases, with 7 bases between the two germline ends. Germline V gene lookup returns CDR1 SQVTM and CDR2 ANQGSEA. This CDR3 contains 12 residues. The DNA of the CDR3 is TGCAGCGTTGAAGGGGTAACAGAGACCCAGTACTTC. Its translation: CSVEGVTETQYF.

This sequence joins TRBV27 and TRBJ1-5, with 8 bases that match TRBD1. Germline lookup yields CDR1 MNHEY and CDR2 SMNVEV (reference sequence). The CDR3 is 13 amino acids. Unmatched junction bases numbered 3, after V lost 6 bases and J lost 5 bases. This CDR3 is CASSGQGDQPQHF. In DNA form, the CDR3 reads TGTGCCAGCAGCGGACAGGGCGATCAGCCCCAGCATTTT.

This clone was observed once. The chain links TRBV5-1 to TRBJ1-1, with 7 bases that match TRBD1. Germline loops: CDR1 SGHRS, CDR2 YFSETQ. Trimming cost V 5 bases and J 0 bases; bases outside gene matches: 4. The CDR3 covers 14 residues. The CDR3 nucleotides read TGCGCCAGCAGACCGACAGGGCTGAACACTGAAGCTTTCTTT. Protein sequence: CASRPTGLNTEAFF.

This sequence joins TRBV27 and TRBJ1-3; TRBD1 aligns across 9 bases. Trimming took 4 bases from V and 1 from J; bases not matched to a gene: 5. The CDR3 loop spans 16 amino acids. CDR1 and CDR2 (germline): MNHEY, SMNVEV (reference sequence). CDR3 nucleotide sequence: TGTGCCAGCAGTTCGGGACAGGGAAAATCTGGAAACACCATATATTTT. As protein: CASSSGQGKSGNTIYF.

The chain couples TRBV28 to TRBJ1-3, with D unresolved. The germline CDR1 and CDR2 sequences are MDHEN and SYDVKM. This CDR3 contains 14 residues. The germline V and J ends were trimmed by 5 bases and 5 bases, with 13 bases remaining between them. CDR3 nucleotide sequence: TGTGCCAGCAGTCCCCGTAAGGGTAGAAACACCATATATTTT. It translates to CASSPRKGRNTIYF.

J is TRBJ1-1 and V is TRBV25-1; 7 bases agree with TRBD1. V lost 2 bases, J lost 3 bases, and 3 bases stayed unmatched. Germline loops: CDR1 MGHDK, CDR2 SYGVNS. This CDR3 has 14 amino acids. The CDR3 region has the DNA TGTGCCAGCAGTGAACCACAGGGGTACACTGAAGCTTTCTTT. The encoded protein is CASSEPQGYTEAFF.

Of note for this clone: Other DNA sequences of this sample code for an identical CDR3. The rearrangement joins TRBV10-3 to TRBJ1-1, with D unclear. The CDR3 totals 11 residues. Per germline, CDR1 ENHRY and CDR2 SYGVKD. V lost 8 bases to trimming and J lost 4 bases, with 8 bases between them. CDR3 amino acids: CAISVGTEAFF. CDR3 bases: TGTGCCATCTCCGTGGGCACTGAAGCTTTCTTT.

J is TRBJ2-7 and V is TRBV7-2, with TRBD1 as a possible D gene (6 bases). Germline V gene sequence: CDR1 SGHTA, CDR2 FQGNSA. The germline V and J ends were trimmed by 5 bases and 0 bases, with 14 bases remaining between them. This CDR3 region has 15 residues. CDR3 sequence (DNA): TGTGCCAGCAGCCTTACAGGGTTAAGCTCCTACGAGCAGTACTTC. This gives the protein CASSLTGLSSYEQYF.

The J gene is TRBJ2-7, the V gene TRBV6-5; a possible D gene is TRBD2 (6 bases). V dropped 0 bases and J dropped 10 bases, with 10 bases sitting between them. Germline values: CDR1 MNHEY, CDR2 SVGAGI. The CDR3 consists of 12 residues. The CDR3 sequence: CASSYSGGTQYF. The CDR3, as DNA: TGTGCCAGCAGTTACTCGGGTGGGACTCAGTACTTC.

The chain uses TRBV28 and TRBJ2-5; 9 bases agree with TRBD2. Germline CDR1 is MDHEN and CDR2 is SYDVKM. J gave up 1 base and V 2 bases, and 5 bases lay outside the gene matches. This CDR3 region has 16 residues. The CDR3 region is CASSLLSGGTQETQYF. The DNA of the CDR3 is TGTGCCAGCAGTTTACTGAGCGGGGGGACCCAAGAGACCCAGTACTTC.

The genes are TRBV5-6 and TRBJ2-3; D is unresolved. Per germline, CDR1 SGHDT and CDR2 YYEEEE. This CDR3 has 14 amino acids. The V end was cut by 1 base, the J end by 2 bases, with 8 bases between. The DNA for the CDR3 is TGTGCCAGCAGCTTGAACATGTACACAGATACGCAGTATTTT. Translation: CASSLNMYTDTQYF.

This chain links TRBV11-3 with TRBJ2-1; TRBD2 matches 9 bases. The germline gives CDR1 SGHNT, CDR2 YENEEA. The CDR3 totals 15 residues. V was pared by 0 bases and J by 3 bases, with 0 bases of the junction left unmatched. The CDR3 reads CASSLEAGGYNEQFF. The CDR3 DNA reads TGTGCCAGCAGCTTAGAAGCGGGAGGCTACAATGAGCAGTTCTTC.

This clone turned up a few times. This chain connects TRBV12-5 to TRBJ2-7; the match to TRBD1 covers 8 bases. The CDR3 is 14 residues long. Germline CDR1 is LGHNT and CDR2 is FRNRAP. V lost 4 bases to trimming and J lost 3 bases; unmatched junction nucleotides: 5. This chain's CDR3 is CASGSLDRGYEQYF. CDR3 coding DNA: TGTGCTAGTGGTTCCCTTGACAGGGGCTACGAGCAGTACTTC.

Concerning this clone: Other DNA sequences from this sample encode an identical CDR3 as well. V gene TRBV5-1 combines with J gene TRBJ2-3; no firm D call. Per the germline V gene, CDR1 is SGHRS and CDR2 is YFSETQ. V was shortened by 2 bases and J by 3 bases, with 4 bases between the two germline ends. This CDR3 comprises 12 residues. The CDR3 DNA reads as TGCGCCAGCAGCTTTGAGACAGATACGCAGTATTTT. This sequence encodes CASSFETDTQYF.

The chain is built from TRBV5-6 and TRBJ2-2; D uncertain. Trimming removed 3 bases from V and 8 bases from J, with 8 bases in between. The CDR3 has 12 residues. In germline, CDR1 is SGHDT, CDR2 YYEEEE. The CDR3 region is CASSSQWGELFF. The CDR3 region has the DNA TGTGCCAGCAGCTCCCAGTGGGGGGAGCTGTTTTTT.

V gene TRBV30 combines with J gene TRBJ1-2; 8 bases agree with TRBD1. The CDR3 extends over 14 amino acids. The V gene's germline CDR1 is GTSNPN and CDR2 SVGIG (reference sequence). The V and J ends lost 2 bases and 4 bases, in that order; junction bases with no gene match: 6. The CDR3 nucleotides read TGTGCCTGGAGTCCCGGAGGACAGGGCTATGGCTACACCTTC. Protein product: CAWSPGGQGYGYTF.

The rearrangement joins TRBV10-3 to TRBJ1-5; perhaps TRBD1 as D (5 bases). V lost 1 base and J 9 bases, leaving 13 bases between the germline ends. The CDR3 spans 14 residues. The germline V gene encodes CDR1 ENHRY and CDR2 SYGVKD. The CDR3: CAISELQVGGPQHF. The CDR3 DNA follows: TGTGCCATCAGTGAGTTACAGGTAGGCGGGCCCCAGCATTTT.